One T cell receptor beta chain is described in this entry. PCR amplification relied on 60 Vbeta primers (plus 13 Jbeta primers). This table comes from immunoSEQ multiplex PCR, and its TCRdb copy is limited to in-frame clones, with some not included. The data contain around 140,000 clones, roughly four fifths of them singletons. This record comes from a study of cytomegalovirus exposure and HLA in healthy donors. The clonotype comes from a male donor in good health and CMV-seronegative. The sequenced sample was PBMCs.

In DNA, the CDR3 is TGCGCCAGCAGCTTGGTGTCTTTGAGACAGGCTCTCCCCAACCTGGGGATGATGAACACTGAAGCTTTCTTT. Translation gives CASSLVSLRQALPNLGMMNTEAFF. The chain links TRBV5-1 to TRBJ1-1; tentative D call: TRBD1 (6 bases). The germline V gene encodes CDR1 SGHRS and CDR2 YFSETQ. This CDR3 has 24 amino acids. Trimming shortened V by 0 bases and J by 0 bases, and 36 bases separated the two germline ends.